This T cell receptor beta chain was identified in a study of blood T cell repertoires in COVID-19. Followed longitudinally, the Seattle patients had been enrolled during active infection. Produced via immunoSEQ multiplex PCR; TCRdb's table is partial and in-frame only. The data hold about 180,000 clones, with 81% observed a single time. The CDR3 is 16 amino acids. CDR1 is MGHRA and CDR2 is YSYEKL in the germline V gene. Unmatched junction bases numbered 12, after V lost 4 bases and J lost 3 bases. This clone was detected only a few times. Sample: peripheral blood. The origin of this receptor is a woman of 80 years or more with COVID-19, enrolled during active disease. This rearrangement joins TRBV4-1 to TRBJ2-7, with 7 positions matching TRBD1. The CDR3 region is CASSLLTGSRYYEQYF. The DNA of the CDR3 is TGCGCCAGCAGCCTATTGACAGGGTCAAGGTACTACGAGCAGTACTTC.